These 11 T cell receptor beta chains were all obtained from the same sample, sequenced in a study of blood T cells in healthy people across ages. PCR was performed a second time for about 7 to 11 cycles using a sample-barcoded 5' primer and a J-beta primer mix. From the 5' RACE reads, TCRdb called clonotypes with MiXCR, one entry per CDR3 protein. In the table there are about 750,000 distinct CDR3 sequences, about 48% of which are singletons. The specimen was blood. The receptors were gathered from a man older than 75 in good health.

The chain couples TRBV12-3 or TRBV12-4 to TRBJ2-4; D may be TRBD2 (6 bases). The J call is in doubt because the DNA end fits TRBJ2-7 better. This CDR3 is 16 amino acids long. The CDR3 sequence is CASSPGVDTGNYEQYF. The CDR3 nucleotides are TGTGCCAGCAGCCCGGGGGTAGATACCGGGAACTACGAGCAGTACTTC.

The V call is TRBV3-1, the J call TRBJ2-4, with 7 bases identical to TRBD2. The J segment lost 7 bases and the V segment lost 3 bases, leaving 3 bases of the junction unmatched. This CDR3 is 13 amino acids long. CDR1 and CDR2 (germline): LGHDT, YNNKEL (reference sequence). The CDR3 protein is CASSQVAGNIQYF. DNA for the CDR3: TGTGCCAGCAGCCAGGTAGCGGGTAACATTCAGTACTTC.

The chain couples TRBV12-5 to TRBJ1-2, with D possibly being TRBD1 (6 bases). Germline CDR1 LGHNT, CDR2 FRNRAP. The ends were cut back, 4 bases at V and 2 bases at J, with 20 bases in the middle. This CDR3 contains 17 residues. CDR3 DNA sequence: TGTGCTAGTGGTTGGGGGAAGGGGGGATACCAAAACTATGGCTACACCTTC. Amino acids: CASGWGKGGYQNYGYTF. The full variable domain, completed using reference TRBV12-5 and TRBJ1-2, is DARVTQTPRHKVTEMGQEVTMRCQPILGHNTVFWYRQTMMQGLELLAYFRNRAPLDDSGMPKDRFSAEMPDATLATLKIQPSEPRDSAVYFCASGWGKGGYQNYGYTFGSGTRLTVV.

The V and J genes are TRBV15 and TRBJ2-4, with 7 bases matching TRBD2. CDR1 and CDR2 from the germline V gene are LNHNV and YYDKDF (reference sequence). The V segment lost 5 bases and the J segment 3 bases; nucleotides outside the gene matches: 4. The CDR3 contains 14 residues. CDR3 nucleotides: TGTGCCACCAGCTGGGAGGGAAACAAAAACATTCAGTACTTC. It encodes CATSWEGNKNIQYF.

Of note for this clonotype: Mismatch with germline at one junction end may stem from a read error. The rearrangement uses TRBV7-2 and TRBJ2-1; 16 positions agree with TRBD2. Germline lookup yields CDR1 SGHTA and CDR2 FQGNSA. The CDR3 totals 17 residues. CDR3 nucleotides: TGTGCTAGCAGCGTAACTGGGACTAGCGGGAGGGGGAATGAGCAGTTCTTC. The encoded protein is CASSVTGTSGRGNEQFF.

CDR3 sequence: CASGLGIADRYPPSTDTQYF. CDR3 in DNA: TGTGCTAGTGGTTTGGGCATAGCGGATCGCTACCCTCCTAGCACAGATACGCAGTATTTT. This chain links TRBV12-5 with TRBJ2-3; a weak D match, TRBD2 (6 bases). Germline V gene lookup returns CDR1 LGHNT and CDR2 FRNRAP. V shed 1 base and J shed 0 bases, with 23 bases lying between them. The CDR3 loop spans 20 amino acids.

CDR3 in amino acids: CAISPGTSVNIQYF. CDR3 sequence (DNA): TGTGCCATCAGTCCCGGGACTAGCGTGAACATTCAGTACTTC. The V gene is TRBV10-3, the J gene TRBJ2-4, with 10 bases that match TRBD2. Germline lookup yields CDR1 ENHRY and CDR2 SYGVKD. With 5 bases clipped from V and 7 bases from J, the junction kept 5 bases outside the gene matches. The CDR3 has 14 residues.

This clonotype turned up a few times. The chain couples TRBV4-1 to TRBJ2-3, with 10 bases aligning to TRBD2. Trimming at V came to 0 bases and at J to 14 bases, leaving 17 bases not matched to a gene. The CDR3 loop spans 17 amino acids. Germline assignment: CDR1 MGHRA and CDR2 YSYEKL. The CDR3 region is CASSQELAGGKHRYAYF. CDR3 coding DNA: TGCGCCAGCAGCCAAGAATTAGCGGGAGGAAAGCACAGATACGCGTATTTT.

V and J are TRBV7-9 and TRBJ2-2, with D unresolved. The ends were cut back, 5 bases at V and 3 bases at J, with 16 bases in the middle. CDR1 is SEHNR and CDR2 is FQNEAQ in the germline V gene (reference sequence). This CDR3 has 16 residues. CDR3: CASSPLREADTGELFF. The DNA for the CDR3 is TGTGCCAGCAGCCCCCTTAGAGAGGCGGACACCGGGGAGCTGTTTTTT.

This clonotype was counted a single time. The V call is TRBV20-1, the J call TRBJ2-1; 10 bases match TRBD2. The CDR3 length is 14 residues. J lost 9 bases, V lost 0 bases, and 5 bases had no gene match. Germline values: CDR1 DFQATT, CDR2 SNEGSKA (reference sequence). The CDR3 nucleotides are TGCAGTGCTAGAGAACCTAGCGGGAGTAGTGAGCAGTTCTTC. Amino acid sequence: CSAREPSGSSEQFF.

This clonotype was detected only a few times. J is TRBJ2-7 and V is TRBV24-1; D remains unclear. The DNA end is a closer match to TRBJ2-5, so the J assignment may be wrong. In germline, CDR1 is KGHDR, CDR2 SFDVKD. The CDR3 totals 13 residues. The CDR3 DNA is TGTGCCACCAGTGATCCCTCGAAAGAGACCCAGTACTTC. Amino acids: CATSDPSKETQYF.